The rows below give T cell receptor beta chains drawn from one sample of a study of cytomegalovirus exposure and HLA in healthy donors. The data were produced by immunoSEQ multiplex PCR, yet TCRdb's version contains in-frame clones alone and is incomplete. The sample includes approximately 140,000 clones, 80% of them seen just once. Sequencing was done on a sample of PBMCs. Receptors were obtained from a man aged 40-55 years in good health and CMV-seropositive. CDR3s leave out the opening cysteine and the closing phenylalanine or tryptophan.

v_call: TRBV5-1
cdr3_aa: ASSLVTSSGTDTQY

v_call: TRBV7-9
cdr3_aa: ASSSQGDYGYT

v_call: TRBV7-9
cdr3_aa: ASSFPGQGSYEQY

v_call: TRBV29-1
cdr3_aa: SVNGQGAFAEKLF

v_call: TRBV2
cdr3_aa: ASSVTALSSYEQY

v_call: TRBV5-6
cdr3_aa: ASSLGQGLDYNSPLH

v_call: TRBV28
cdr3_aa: ASSPQTGGTEAF

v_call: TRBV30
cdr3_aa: AWSVTGGKQF

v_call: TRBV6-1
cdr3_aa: ASSDKLAGVIDTGELF

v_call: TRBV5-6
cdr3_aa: ASSLYSGARNEQY

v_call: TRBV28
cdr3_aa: ASSFQGTGLYEQY

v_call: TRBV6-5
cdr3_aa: ASRSSGWYNEQF

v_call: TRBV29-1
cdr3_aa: SVGQGQETQY

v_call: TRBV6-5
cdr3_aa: ASTPQGGRKETQY

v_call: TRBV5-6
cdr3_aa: ASRGTSGRSYEQY

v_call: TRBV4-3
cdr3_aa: ASSQDRTGGYGYT

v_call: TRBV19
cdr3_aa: ASSTGMGTGELF

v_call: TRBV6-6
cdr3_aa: ASISPAGTQY

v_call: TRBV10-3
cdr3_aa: AISSQDTQY

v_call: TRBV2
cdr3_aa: ASSEGLGKLF

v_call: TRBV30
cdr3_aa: ALGQGNTGELF

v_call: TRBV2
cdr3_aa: ASRKGAGYMNTEAF

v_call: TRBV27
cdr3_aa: ASRGIEGSYEQY

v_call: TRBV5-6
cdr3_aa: ASSFDRVGEKLF